Each of the 10 T cell receptor beta chains below was sequenced from the same sample in a study of vaccination and CD4 T cells after COVID-19 (dated by TCRdb to the early 2020s). Library preparation used PCR. The data were produced on an Illumina iSeq 100. TCR sequencing of DNA from cultured CD4+ T cells used the Oncomine TCR Beta short-read assay at the Johns Hopkins FTIC core. Using fastp at Q25 and MiXCR, TCRdb reprocessed the public reads and kept productive beta chains. Merged by CDR3 protein, the rows form single entries marked with the most common genes and DNA. The sample table shows roughly 11,000 distinct CDR3 sequences, and approximately 43% are seen once. About 7.4% of the sample is taken by the ten largest. These receptors have no identified antigens. The meaning of the sample's treatment or condition label: approximately nine-day PBMC culture with coronavirus spike peptide pools or control peptides (ViraFEST assay).

Source material: CD4+ T cells from blood, cultured in vitro. The source of these receptors is a human donor who had recovered from COVID-19.

This clonotype was counted between two and nine times. This CDR3 reads CASSQERTGDYGYTF. As DNA, the CDR3 is TGTGCCAGCAGTCAGGAACGGACAGGGGACTATGGCTACACCTTC. The chain joins TRBV6-2 or TRBV6-3 to TRBJ1-2; 9 nucleotides align to TRBD1. This CDR3 has 15 amino acids. J gave up 3 bases and V 5 bases, and 7 bases lay outside the gene matches. Germline V lookup: CDR1 MNHEY, CDR2 SVGEGT.

This clonotype was observed a handful of times. The CDR3 is CASSSRDPFTDTQYF. In nucleotides, the CDR3 is TGTGCCAGTAGTTCCCGGGACCCGTTCACAGATACGCAGTATTTT. The chain has TRBV19 and TRBJ2-3; tentatively, D is TRBD1 or TRBD2 (5 bases each). V was cut by 5 bases and J by 2 bases, with 14 bases left in between. The germline V gene has CDR1 LNHDA and CDR2 SQIVND (reference sequence). This CDR3 is 15 amino acids long.

This chain connects TRBV27 to TRBJ1-5, with D perhaps matching TRBD1 (6 bases). V was cut by 6 bases and J by 0 bases, with 15 bases left in between. Germline V gene sequence: CDR1 MNHEY, CDR2 SMNVEV (reference sequence). The CDR3 loop spans 16 amino acids. Written as DNA, the CDR3 is TGTGCCAGCAGGACGAGGGGGGAGGATAGCAATCAGCCCCAGCATTTT. It yields the protein CASRTRGEDSNQPQHF.

This clonotype was picked up a small number of times. The chain combines TRBV4-3 with TRBJ1-2, with D unclear. Germline V lookup: CDR1 LGHNA, CDR2 YSLEER. The CDR3 has 15 residues. Trimming took off 1 base at V and 1 base at J, with 10 bases between the two ends. Here the CDR3 reads CASSQVGRLNYGYTF. The CDR3 DNA reads as TGCGCCAGCAGCCAAGTTGGTCGACTTAACTATGGCTACACCTTC.

This chain joins TRBV30 and TRBJ1-1; TRBD1 aligns across 8 bases. Per the germline V gene, CDR1 is GTSNPN and CDR2 is SVGIG (reference sequence). The CDR3 spans 11 residues. J was trimmed by 7 bases and V by 6 bases; bases with no gene match: 4. The CDR3 nucleotides are TGTGCCTGTCTACAGGGGGGTGAAGCTTTCTTT. Translated, it gives CACLQGGEAFF. Variable domain in full (rest from reference TRBV30 and TRBJ1-1): SQTIHQWPATLVQPVGSPLSLECTVEGTSNPNLYWYRQAAGRGLQLLFYSVGIGQISSEVPQNLSASRPQDRQFILSSKKLLLSDSGFYLCACLQGGEAFFGQGTRLTVV.

In its sample, this clonotype was seen a few times. The chain links TRBV20-1 to TRBJ1-1; possible D gene TRBD1, 5 bases. Germline V lookup: CDR1 DFQATT, CDR2 SNEGSKA (reference sequence). The CDR3 runs 14 residues. Between the trimmed V and J ends, which lost 5 bases and 1 base, there was a span of 14 bases. The chain's CDR3 is CSALDGGRNTEAFF. CDR3 bases: TGCAGTGCTCTAGACGGGGGTAGGAACACTGAAGCTTTCTTT.

In its sample, this clonotype was seen a few times. The CDR3 DNA sequence: TGTGCCAGCAGCCCGACTAGCGGGGGGACCTACTACGAGCAGTACTTC. Translating it yields CASSPTSGGTYYEQYF. The chain joins TRBV6-2 or TRBV6-3 to TRBJ2-7; TRBD2 matches at 13 bases. The CDR3 totals 16 residues. The J segment lost 3 bases and the V segment lost 6 bases, leaving 8 bases of the junction unmatched. CDR1 and CDR2 (germline): MNHEY, SVGEGT.

As DNA, the CDR3 is TGTGCCAGCAGCTCAGGGACAGCAACTTATGGCTACACCTTC. It is translated as CASSSGTATYGYTF. The J gene is TRBJ1-2, the V gene TRBV7-8, with 7 bases lining up with TRBD1. The CDR3 is 14 residues long. V was pared by 4 bases and J by 5 bases, with 7 bases of the junction left unmatched. CDR1 is SGHVS and CDR2 is FQNEAQ in the germline V gene.

This rearrangement joins TRBV27 to TRBJ1-2; D is possibly TRBD1 (6 bases). Trimming shortened V by 7 bases and J by 8 bases, and 20 bases separated the two germline ends. This CDR3 region has 14 residues. Germline V gene data show CDR1 as MNHEY and CDR2 as SMNVEV (reference sequence). This CDR3 is CASNKQGGNRGYTF. The CDR3, as DNA: TGTGCCAGCAATAAACAGGGTGGGAATCGGGGCTACACCTTC.

A word on this clonotype: The junction departs from the called germline gene at one end, perhaps through a read error. V usage is TRBV2 and J usage is TRBJ2-2, with D possibly being TRBD1 or TRBD2 (5 bases each). CDR3 length: 16 amino acids. The germline V gene has CDR1 SNHLY and CDR2 FYNNEI. This CDR3 is CASREEGSSNTGELFF. The CDR3 coding sequence is TGTGCCAGCAGAGAAGAGGGGTCGTCGAACACCGGGGAGCTGTTTTTT.